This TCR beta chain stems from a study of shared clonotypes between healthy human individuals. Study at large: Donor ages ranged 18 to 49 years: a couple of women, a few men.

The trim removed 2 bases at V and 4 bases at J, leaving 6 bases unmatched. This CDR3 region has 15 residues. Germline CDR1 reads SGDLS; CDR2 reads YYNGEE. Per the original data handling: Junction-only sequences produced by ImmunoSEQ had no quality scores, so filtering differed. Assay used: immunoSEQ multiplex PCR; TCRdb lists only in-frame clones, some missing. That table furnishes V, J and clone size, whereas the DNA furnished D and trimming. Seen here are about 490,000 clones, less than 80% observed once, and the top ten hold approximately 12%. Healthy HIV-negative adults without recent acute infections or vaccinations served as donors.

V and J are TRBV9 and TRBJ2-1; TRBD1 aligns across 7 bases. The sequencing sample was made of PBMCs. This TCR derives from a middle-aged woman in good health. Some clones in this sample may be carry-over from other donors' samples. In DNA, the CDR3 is TGTGCCAGCAGCGTGGAATTACAGGGGTACAATGAGCAGTTCTTC. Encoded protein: CASSVELQGYNEQFF.